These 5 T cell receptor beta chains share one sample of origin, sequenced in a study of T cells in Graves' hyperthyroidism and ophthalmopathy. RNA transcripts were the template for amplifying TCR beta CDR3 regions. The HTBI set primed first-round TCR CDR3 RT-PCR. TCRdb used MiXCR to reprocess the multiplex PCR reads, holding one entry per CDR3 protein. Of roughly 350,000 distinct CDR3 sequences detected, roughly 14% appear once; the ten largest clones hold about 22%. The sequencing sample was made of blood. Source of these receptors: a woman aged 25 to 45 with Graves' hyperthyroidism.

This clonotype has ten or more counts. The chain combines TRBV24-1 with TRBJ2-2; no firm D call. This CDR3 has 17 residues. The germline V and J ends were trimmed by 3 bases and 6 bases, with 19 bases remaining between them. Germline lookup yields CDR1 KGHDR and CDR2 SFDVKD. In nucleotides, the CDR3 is TGTGCCACCAGTGATCTGGATAGTAGTCAAAGCTCCGGGGAGCTGTTTTTT. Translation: CATSDLDSSQSSGELFF.

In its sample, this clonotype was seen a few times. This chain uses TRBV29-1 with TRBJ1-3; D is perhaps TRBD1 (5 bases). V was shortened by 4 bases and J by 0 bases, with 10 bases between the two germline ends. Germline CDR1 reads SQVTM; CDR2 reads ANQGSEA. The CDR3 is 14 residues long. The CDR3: CSVVQVNSGNTIYF. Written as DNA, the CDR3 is TGCAGCGTTGTACAGGTTAACTCTGGAAACACCATATATTTT.

The CDR3 nucleotides are TGCGCCAGCAGTGAATCCATCTACGAGCAGTACTTC. Translation: CASSESIYEQYF. This chain connects TRBV10-2 to TRBJ2-7; unclear D gene. The V end was cut by 3 bases, the J end by 3 bases, with 6 bases between. Germline lookup yields CDR1 WSHSY and CDR2 SAAADI. CDR3 length: 12 amino acids.

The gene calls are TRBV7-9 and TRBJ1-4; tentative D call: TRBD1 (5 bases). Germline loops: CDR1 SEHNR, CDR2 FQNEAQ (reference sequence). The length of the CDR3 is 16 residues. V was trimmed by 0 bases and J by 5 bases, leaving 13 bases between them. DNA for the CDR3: TGTGCCAGCAGCTTAGCGCATTGGGGGTCGAATGAAAAACTGTTTTTT. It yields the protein CASSLAHWGSNEKLFF.

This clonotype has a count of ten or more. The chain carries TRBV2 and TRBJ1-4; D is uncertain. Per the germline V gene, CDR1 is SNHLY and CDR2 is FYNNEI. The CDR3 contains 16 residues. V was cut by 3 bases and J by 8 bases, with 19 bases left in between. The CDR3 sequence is CASSEGYISLFEKLFF. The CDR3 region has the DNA TGTGCCAGCAGTGAGGGGTATATATCGCTGTTCGAAAAACTGTTTTTT.